The 5 T cell receptor beta chains presented below share a single source sample, sequenced in a study of shared clonotypes between healthy human individuals. Sequencing used immunoSEQ multiplex PCR; TCRdb keeps in-frame clones, though not all of them. Of roughly 510,000 clones listed, 60% to 80% are singletons. Sequencing was performed on PBMCs. These receptors were taken from a woman aged 40 to 50 in good health. Some clones in this sample may be carry-over from other donors' samples.

The chain has TRBV12-5 and TRBJ2-1; no firm D call. Looked up from germline, CDR1 is LGHNT and CDR2 is FRNRAP. V lost 1 base and J lost 6, with 7 bases in between. CDR3 length: 13 residues. This chain's CDR3 is CASGLGTTNEQFF. The CDR3 bases are TGTGCTAGTGGTTTGGGTACTACCAATGAGCAGTTCTTC.

The chain is built from TRBV10-3 and TRBJ1-2; D is ambiguous. The length of the CDR3 is 16 residues. Germline V gene sequence: CDR1 ENHRY, CDR2 SYGVKD. V shed 3 bases and J shed 1 base, with 15 bases lying between them. CDR3 sequence (DNA): TGTGCCATCAGTGAAACCCCCCGAGGCCATAACTATGGCTACACCTTC. It codes for CAISETPRGHNYGYTF.

The chain combines TRBV6-1 with TRBJ2-7; TRBD2 matches 8 bases. Germline values: CDR1 MNHNS, CDR2 SASEGT. Losses at the gene ends were 6 bases for V and 7 bases for J; bases not matched to a gene: 11. The CDR3 has 14 residues. The CDR3, as DNA: TGTGCCAGCAGCCGGAGCAGCGGGAGTTGGGAGCAGTACTTC. Protein: CASSRSSGSWEQYF.

This rearrangement joins TRBV7-9 to TRBJ1-3, with unresolved D. The CDR3 spans 16 residues. Trimming took 2 bases from V and 0 from J, leaving 11 bases between them. Per germline, CDR1 SEHNR and CDR2 FQNEAQ (reference sequence). This CDR3 reads CASSLIGPISGNTIYF. The CDR3 DNA reads as TGTGCCAGCAGCTTAATTGGGCCTATCTCTGGAAACACCATATATTTT.

The chain has TRBV19 and TRBJ1-1; 7 bases are shared with TRBD1. Germline V gene lookup returns CDR1 LNHDA and CDR2 SQIVND (reference sequence). The J segment lost 1 base and the V segment lost 1 base, leaving 6 bases of the junction unmatched. The CDR3 contains 16 residues. CDR3 sequence (DNA): TGTGCCAGTAGTATAGTCGCAGGGGGGGCGAACACTGAAGCTTTCTTT. The encoded protein is CASSIVAGGANTEAFF.